This T cell receptor beta chain comes out of a study of T cells expressing NK-cell markers. Study-level background: Investigators obtained TCR beta repertoires from sorted CD3+CD56+NKG2C+, CD3+CD56+NKG2C- and CD3+CD56-NKG2C+ T cells. The study's findings and limits: Of the CD8+ T cells in six donors, about 1.0-8% belonged to dominant NKG2C+ clonotypes.

Of note for this clonotype: The antigen is not known.

A 5'RACE template switching approach incorporating UMIs was used to make TCR beta cDNA. TCRdb re-called the 5' RACE reads and gives one entry per CDR3 protein, without DNA. The data include hundreds of thousands of distinct CDR3 sequences; the top ten clones carry 3.5% to 5%. Per the germline V gene, CDR1 is SGHRS and CDR2 is YFSETQ. The CDR3 has 16 residues. The chain has TRBV5-1 and TRBJ1-4; TCRdb's assignment of TRBD1 cannot be checked, as there is no DNA. Sequenced material: blood T cells: a sorted CD56 or NKG2C T cell subset, CD4+ or CD8+ T cells, or bulk PBMC T cells (not recorded which). This clonotype originated in a woman aged 18 to 75 in good health. CDR3 residues: CASSLDKTGGNEKLFF.